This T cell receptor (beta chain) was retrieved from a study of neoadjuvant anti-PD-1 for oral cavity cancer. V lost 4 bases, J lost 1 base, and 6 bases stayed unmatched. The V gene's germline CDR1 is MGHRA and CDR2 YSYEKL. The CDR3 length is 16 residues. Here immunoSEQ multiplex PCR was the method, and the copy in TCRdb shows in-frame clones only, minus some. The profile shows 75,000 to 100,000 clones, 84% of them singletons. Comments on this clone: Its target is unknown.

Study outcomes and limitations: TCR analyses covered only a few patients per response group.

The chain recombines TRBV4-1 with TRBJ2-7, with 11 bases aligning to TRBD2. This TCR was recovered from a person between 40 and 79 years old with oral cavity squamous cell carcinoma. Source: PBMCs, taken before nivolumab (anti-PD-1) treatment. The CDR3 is CASSLTIAGGSYEQYF. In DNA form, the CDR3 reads TGCGCCAGCAGCCTGACCATAGCGGGAGGGTCCTACGAGCAGTACTTC.